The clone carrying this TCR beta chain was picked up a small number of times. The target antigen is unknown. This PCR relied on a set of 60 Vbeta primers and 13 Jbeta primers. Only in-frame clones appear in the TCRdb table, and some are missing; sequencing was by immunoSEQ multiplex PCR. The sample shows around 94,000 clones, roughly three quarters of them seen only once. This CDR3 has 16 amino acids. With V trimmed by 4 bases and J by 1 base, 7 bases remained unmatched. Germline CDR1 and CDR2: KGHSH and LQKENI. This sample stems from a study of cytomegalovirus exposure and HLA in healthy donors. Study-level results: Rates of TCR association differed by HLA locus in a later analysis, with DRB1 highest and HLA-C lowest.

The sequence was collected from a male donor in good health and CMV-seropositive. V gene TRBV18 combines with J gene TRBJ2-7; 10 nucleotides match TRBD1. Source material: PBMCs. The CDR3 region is CASSLIRQGASYEQYF. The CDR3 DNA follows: TGTGCCAGCTCACTGATTCGACAGGGGGCGTCCTACGAGCAGTACTTC.